This is a list of T cell receptor beta chains from one sample in a study of blood T cell repertoires in COVID-19. Measured with immunoSEQ multiplex PCR; TCRdb has only the in-frame clones, and not every one. The sample holds 330,000 or so clones, about nine tenths seen once. Source material: PBMCs or T cells enriched from blood (not recorded which). These receptors all stem from a woman aged 30 to 39 who had been exposed to COVID-19. Both conserved end residues are part of each CDR3. A D gene is named only where the DNA matches it firmly. Clone size is shown for a subset of rows, as once, few, many or a class of expanded clone.

clone_size: -; j_call: TRBJ2-5; v_call: TRBV7-2; d_call: TRBD2; cdr3_length: 17; cdr3_aa: CASSPGVGGRGRETQYF; cdr3_nt: TGTGCCAGCAGCCCAGGCGTAGGCGGGAGGGGTCGGGAGACCCAGTACTTC
clone_size: -; j_call: TRBJ1-3; v_call: TRBV5-4; d_call: -; cdr3_length: 17; cdr3_aa: CASSLGAGASSGNTIYF; cdr3_nt: TGTGCCAGCAGCTTGGGGGCAGGGGCCTCCTCTGGAAACACCATATATTTT
clone_size: once; j_call: TRBJ2-2; v_call: TRBV2; d_call: TRBD1; cdr3_length: 16; cdr3_aa: CATTRLGQGVSGELFF; cdr3_nt: TGTGCCACCACAAGGTTGGGACAGGGAGTAAGCGGGGAGCTGTTTTTT
clone_size: -; j_call: TRBJ1-1; v_call: TRBV24-1; d_call: TRBD1; cdr3_length: 12; cdr3_aa: CATSDWDSKAFF; cdr3_nt: TGTGCCACCAGTGACTGGGACAGTAAAGCTTTCTTT
clone_size: -; j_call: TRBJ2-1; v_call: TRBV3-1/TRBV3-2; d_call: -; cdr3_length: 14; cdr3_aa: CASSLIRGGNEQFF; cdr3_nt: TGTGCCAGCAGCCTAATCCGGGGTGGCAATGAGCAGTTCTTC
clone_size: -; j_call: TRBJ2-7; v_call: TRBV2; d_call: -; cdr3_length: 15; cdr3_aa: CARRNSRGAHYEQYF; cdr3_nt: TGTGCCAGGCGTAACTCCAGGGGGGCCCACTACGAGCAGTACTTC
clone_size: -; j_call: TRBJ1-2; v_call: TRBV7-9; d_call: -; cdr3_length: 15; cdr3_aa: CASSSRQGPNYGYTF; cdr3_nt: TGTGCCAGCAGCTCCCGGCAGGGGCCCAACTATGGCTACACCTTC
clone_size: -; j_call: TRBJ1-6; v_call: TRBV2; d_call: TRBD1; cdr3_length: 16; cdr3_aa: CASSGGGTGPNSPLHF; cdr3_nt: TGTGCCAGCAGTGGCGGCGGGACAGGGCCCAATTCACCCCTCCACTTT
clone_size: -; j_call: TRBJ1-4; v_call: TRBV18; d_call: -; cdr3_length: 17; cdr3_aa: CASSPHQGFRSNEKLFF; cdr3_nt: TGTGCCAGCTCACCACATCAGGGGTTCCGAAGTAATGAAAAACTGTTTTTT
clone_size: few; j_call: TRBJ1-1; v_call: TRBV11-3; d_call: -; cdr3_length: 13; cdr3_aa: CASSPQVEGEAFF; cdr3_nt: TGTGCCAGCAGCCCACAGGTGGAAGGTGAAGCTTTCTTT
clone_size: -; j_call: TRBJ2-1; v_call: TRBV11-2; d_call: TRBD2; cdr3_length: 18; cdr3_aa: CASSFPGFGTSGSNEQFF; cdr3_nt: TGTGCCAGCAGCTTTCCGGGCTTCGGGACTAGCGGGAGCAATGAGCAGTTCTTC
clone_size: once; j_call: TRBJ2-7; v_call: TRBV30; d_call: TRBD1; cdr3_length: 13; cdr3_aa: CAGAGTGVYEQYF; cdr3_nt: TGTGCCGGTGCCGGGACAGGGGTTTACGAGCAGTACTTC
clone_size: -; j_call: TRBJ2-3; v_call: TRBV6-4; d_call: -; cdr3_length: 16; cdr3_aa: CASSPLAEGSTDTQYF; cdr3_nt: TGTGCCAGCAGCCCATTAGCGGAGGGAAGCACAGATACGCAGTATTTT
clone_size: -; j_call: TRBJ2-1; v_call: TRBV7-9; d_call: TRBD2; cdr3_length: 15; cdr3_aa: CASSPAAGGPDEQFF; cdr3_nt: TGTGCCAGCAGCCCCGCAGCGGGAGGGCCAGATGAGCAGTTCTTC
clone_size: -; j_call: TRBJ2-1; v_call: TRBV7-2; d_call: -; cdr3_length: 17; cdr3_aa: CASRYRGGATGLNEQFF; cdr3_nt: TGTGCCAGCAGATATCGGGGCGGGGCTACGGGGCTGAATGAGCAGTTCTTC
clone_size: -; j_call: TRBJ1-3; v_call: TRBV5-1; d_call: -; cdr3_length: 14; cdr3_aa: CASSPATAGNTIYF; cdr3_nt: TGCGCCAGCAGCCCCGCTACAGCTGGAAACACCATATATTTT
clone_size: -; j_call: TRBJ2-5; v_call: TRBV11-2; d_call: TRBD1; cdr3_length: 13; cdr3_aa: CASSLEGDREQYF; cdr3_nt: TGTGCCAGCAGCTTAGAAGGGGACAGGGAGCAGTACTTC
clone_size: -; j_call: TRBJ2-1; v_call: TRBV27; d_call: TRBD1; cdr3_length: 17; cdr3_aa: CASSLSPPGQGYNEQFF; cdr3_nt: TGTGCCAGCAGTTTATCACCGCCGGGACAGGGGTACAATGAGCAGTTCTTC
clone_size: -; j_call: TRBJ2-1; v_call: TRBV27; d_call: TRBD1; cdr3_length: 15; cdr3_aa: CASSLPGTAYNEQFF; cdr3_nt: TGTGCCAGCAGTCTACCCGGGACAGCTTACAATGAGCAGTTCTTC
clone_size: -; j_call: TRBJ2-1; v_call: TRBV11-2; d_call: -; cdr3_length: 16; cdr3_aa: CASTAGRGGSYNEQFF; cdr3_nt: TGTGCCAGCACCGCAGGTCGAGGCGGGTCCTACAATGAGCAGTTCTTC
clone_size: -; j_call: TRBJ2-7; v_call: TRBV11-2; d_call: -; cdr3_length: 17; cdr3_aa: CASSLGEYLAGYYEQYF; cdr3_nt: TGTGCCAGCAGCTTAGGAGAATATCTAGCCGGGTACTACGAGCAGTACTTC
clone_size: -; j_call: TRBJ1-2; v_call: TRBV28; d_call: TRBD1; cdr3_length: 17; cdr3_aa: CASSIGTGGLAVYGYTF; cdr3_nt: TGTGCCAGCAGTATCGGGACAGGGGGCCTAGCTGTCTATGGCTACACCTTC
clone_size: once; j_call: TRBJ1-2; v_call: TRBV7-9; d_call: TRBD1; cdr3_length: 17; cdr3_aa: CASSLMRGLRGDYGYTF; cdr3_nt: TGTGCCAGCAGCTTAATGAGGGGGCTTAGGGGTGACTATGGCTACACCTTC
clone_size: few; j_call: TRBJ1-3; v_call: TRBV5-1; d_call: -; cdr3_length: 14; cdr3_aa: CASSSSGEGNTIYF; cdr3_nt: TGCGCCAGCAGCTCATCAGGGGAGGGAAACACCATATATTTT
clone_size: once; j_call: TRBJ2-5; v_call: TRBV7-8; d_call: TRBD2; cdr3_length: 20; cdr3_aa: CASSLVPSQIAGVLKETQYF; cdr3_nt: TGTGCCAGCAGCTTAGTGCCCTCCCAAATAGCGGGAGTGTTAAAAGAGACCCAGTACTTC
clone_size: -; j_call: TRBJ1-6; v_call: TRBV2; d_call: -; cdr3_length: 15; cdr3_aa: CASNGGDNGNSPLHF; cdr3_nt: TGTGCCAGCAACGGGGGGGACAACGGTAATTCACCCCTCCACTTT
clone_size: -; j_call: TRBJ2-7; v_call: TRBV7-8; d_call: TRBD2; cdr3_length: 15; cdr3_aa: CASSRGLARSYEQYF; cdr3_nt: TGTGCCAGCAGCCGAGGACTAGCGCGCTCCTACGAGCAGTACTTC
clone_size: -; j_call: TRBJ2-1; v_call: TRBV3-1/TRBV3-2; d_call: TRBD2; cdr3_length: 15; cdr3_aa: CASSQVLAGANEQFF; cdr3_nt: TGTGCCAGCAGCCAAGTACTAGCGGGAGCCAATGAGCAGTTCTTC
clone_size: -; j_call: TRBJ2-3; v_call: TRBV19; d_call: TRBD2; cdr3_length: 22; cdr3_aa: CASSFTLPGLAGGPSGGDTQYF; cdr3_nt: TGTGCCAGTAGTTTCACGTTACCGGGACTAGCGGGAGGGCCCTCCGGTGGAGATACGCAGTATTTT
clone_size: -; j_call: TRBJ2-5; v_call: TRBV10-3; d_call: -; cdr3_length: 15; cdr3_aa: CAISVGAAVQETQYF; cdr3_nt: TGTGCCATCAGTGTAGGCGCGGCTGTACAAGAGACCCAGTACTTC
clone_size: -; j_call: TRBJ1-1; v_call: TRBV5-1; d_call: -; cdr3_length: 13; cdr3_aa: CASSFRVNTEAFF; cdr3_nt: TGCGCCAGCAGCTTCCGGGTGAACACTGAAGCTTTCTTT
clone_size: -; j_call: TRBJ1-5; v_call: TRBV5-1; d_call: -; cdr3_length: 14; cdr3_aa: CASSLWAGGQPQHF; cdr3_nt: TGCGCCAGCAGCTTGTGGGCGGGGGGTCAGCCCCAGCATTTT
clone_size: -; j_call: TRBJ2-3; v_call: TRBV7-3; d_call: -; cdr3_length: 13; cdr3_aa: CASSQGSTDTQYF; cdr3_nt: TGTGCCAGCAGCCAGGGGAGCACAGATACGCAGTATTTT
clone_size: -; j_call: TRBJ2-7; v_call: TRBV19; d_call: TRBD2; cdr3_length: 14; cdr3_aa: CASSRASGSYEQYF; cdr3_nt: TGTGCCAGTAGTAGGGCTAGCGGCTCCTACGAGCAGTACTTC
clone_size: -; j_call: TRBJ1-2; v_call: TRBV18; d_call: -; cdr3_length: 14; cdr3_aa: CASSPPAGIYGYTF; cdr3_nt: TGTGCCAGCTCACCACCGGCGGGGATCTATGGCTACACCTTC
clone_size: -; j_call: TRBJ2-7; v_call: TRBV27; d_call: TRBD1; cdr3_length: 14; cdr3_aa: CASSHRGTLYEQYF; cdr3_nt: TGTGCCAGCAGCCACAGGGGGACTCTTTACGAGCAGTACTTC
clone_size: -; j_call: TRBJ1-2; v_call: TRBV12-3/TRBV12-4; d_call: -; cdr3_length: 12; cdr3_aa: CASKRGYNGYTF; cdr3_nt: TGTGCCAGCAAACGGGGGTACAATGGCTACACCTTC
clone_size: -; j_call: TRBJ1-2; v_call: TRBV21-1; d_call: -; cdr3_length: 17; cdr3_aa: CASSKAHTMTGAEGYTF; cdr3_nt: TGTGCCAGCAGCAAAGCCCATACGATGACAGGGGCGGAGGGCTACACCTTC
clone_size: -; j_call: TRBJ2-7; v_call: TRBV19; d_call: TRBD1; cdr3_length: 16; cdr3_aa: CASSEPGRDRDLEQYF; cdr3_nt: TGTGCCAGTAGTGAACCCGGCCGGGACAGGGACCTCGAGCAGTACTTC
clone_size: -; j_call: TRBJ2-3; v_call: TRBV7-9; d_call: -; cdr3_length: 12; cdr3_aa: CASNPPTDTQYF; cdr3_nt: TGTGCGAGTAACCCCCCCACAGATACGCAGTATTTT
clone_size: -; j_call: TRBJ1-5; v_call: TRBV11-2; d_call: -; cdr3_length: 18; cdr3_aa: CASSLGGGTRGRNQPQHF; cdr3_nt: TGTGCCAGCAGCTTAGGGGGGGGCACACGAGGGAGGAATCAGCCCCAGCATTTT
clone_size: -; j_call: TRBJ1-2; v_call: TRBV5-6; d_call: TRBD1; cdr3_length: 12; cdr3_aa: CASQILRGGYTF; cdr3_nt: TGTGCCAGCCAAATCCTCAGGGGGGGCTACACCTTC
clone_size: -; j_call: TRBJ2-3; v_call: TRBV28; d_call: -; cdr3_length: 14; cdr3_aa: CASSQVLPSGTQYF; cdr3_nt: TGTGCCAGCAGCCAGGTCCTTCCCTCTGGTACGCAGTATTTT
clone_size: -; j_call: TRBJ2-2; v_call: TRBV19; d_call: -; cdr3_length: 14; cdr3_aa: CASSPIKISGELFF; cdr3_nt: TGTGCCAGTAGCCCTATAAAGATTAGCGGGGAGCTGTTTTTT
clone_size: -; j_call: TRBJ2-7; v_call: TRBV27; d_call: TRBD1; cdr3_length: 13; cdr3_aa: CASSLYRGYEQYF; cdr3_nt: TGTGCCAGCAGTTTATACAGGGGCTACGAGCAGTACTTC
clone_size: -; j_call: TRBJ1-2; v_call: TRBV12-3/TRBV12-4; d_call: -; cdr3_length: 12; cdr3_aa: CASSTGFYGYTF; cdr3_nt: TGTGCCAGCAGTACAGGGTTCTATGGCTACACCTTC
clone_size: -; j_call: TRBJ1-2; v_call: TRBV5-8; d_call: -; cdr3_length: 14; cdr3_aa: CASSFKFRGDGYTF; cdr3_nt: TGTGCCAGCAGCTTTAAATTCAGGGGAGATGGCTACACCTTC
clone_size: -; j_call: TRBJ1-5; v_call: TRBV7-2; d_call: TRBD1; cdr3_length: 16; cdr3_aa: CASSPFRQGDFQPQHF; cdr3_nt: TGTGCCAGCAGCCCGTTCCGACAGGGGGATTTTCAGCCCCAGCATTTT
clone_size: -; j_call: TRBJ2-7; v_call: TRBV19; d_call: TRBD1; cdr3_length: 13; cdr3_aa: CASRPQGAYEQYF; cdr3_nt: TGTGCCAGTAGGCCACAGGGGGCCTACGAGCAGTACTTC
clone_size: -; j_call: TRBJ2-2; v_call: TRBV6-4; d_call: -; cdr3_length: 13; cdr3_aa: CASSDSSSGELFF; cdr3_nt: TGTGCCAGCAGTGACTCTTCCTCCGGGGAGCTGTTTTTT
clone_size: -; j_call: TRBJ2-3; v_call: TRBV7-2; d_call: TRBD2; cdr3_length: 17; cdr3_aa: CASSLAVSGKGVDTQYF; cdr3_nt: TGTGCCAGCAGCTTAGCGGTTAGCGGGAAGGGCGTAGATACGCAGTATTTT
clone_size: -; j_call: TRBJ2-7; v_call: TRBV3-1/TRBV3-2; d_call: -; cdr3_length: 14; cdr3_aa: CASSQGQGPYEQYF; cdr3_nt: TGTGCCAGCAGCCAAGGGCAGGGTCCTTACGAGCAGTACTTC
clone_size: few; j_call: TRBJ2-7; v_call: TRBV11-2; d_call: -; cdr3_length: 15; cdr3_aa: CASSQLSGPLYEQYF; cdr3_nt: TGTGCCAGCAGCCAGCTTAGCGGACCTCTCTACGAGCAGTACTTC
clone_size: -; j_call: TRBJ2-7; v_call: TRBV4-2; d_call: TRBD2; cdr3_length: 19; cdr3_aa: CASSQDPKREGLRFYEQYF; cdr3_nt: TGTGCCAGCAGCCAAGATCCCAAACGGGAGGGCCTCCGATTCTACGAGCAGTACTTC
clone_size: -; j_call: TRBJ1-2; v_call: TRBV24-1; d_call: -; cdr3_length: 15; cdr3_aa: CATSGAPTDLYGYTF; cdr3_nt: TGTGCCACCAGTGGGGCGCCCACAGACCTCTATGGCTACACCTTC
clone_size: -; j_call: TRBJ1-3; v_call: TRBV9; d_call: -; cdr3_length: 15; cdr3_aa: CASSVTGGPGNTIYF; cdr3_nt: TGTGCCAGCAGCGTAACCGGGGGTCCTGGAAACACCATATATTTT
clone_size: -; j_call: TRBJ2-1; v_call: TRBV6-2/TRBV6-3; d_call: TRBD2; cdr3_length: 20; cdr3_aa: CASSSQSVNSGGKTYNEQFF; cdr3_nt: TGTGCCAGCAGTTCCCAATCGGTCAATAGCGGGGGAAAAACCTACAATGAGCAGTTCTTC
clone_size: once; j_call: TRBJ1-3; v_call: TRBV7-2; d_call: -; cdr3_length: 15; cdr3_aa: CASRFDRSSGNTIYF; cdr3_nt: TGTGCCAGCAGGTTTGACAGAAGCTCTGGAAACACCATATATTTT
clone_size: once; j_call: TRBJ1-5; v_call: TRBV2; d_call: -; cdr3_length: 13; cdr3_aa: CASSAGQKQPQHF; cdr3_nt: TGTGCCAGCAGTGCTGGCCAAAAGCAGCCCCAGCATTTT
clone_size: few; j_call: TRBJ1-2; v_call: TRBV28; d_call: TRBD1; cdr3_length: 15; cdr3_aa: CASSDGQGAGYGYTF; cdr3_nt: TGTGCCAGCAGTGACGGACAGGGGGCAGGCTATGGCTACACCTTC